A single sample gave rise to the 5 T cell receptor beta chains below, sequenced in a study of CD8+ T cells in alopecia areata (dated by TCRdb to 2016 to 2019). According to the study, the label for this sample's treatment or condition signals: oral pan-JAK inhibitor, 5-10 mg twice daily. Libraries were built with the immunoSEQ multiplex PCR assay. To provide template for TCR sequencing, every sample had RNA extracted and reverse transcribed into cDNA. TCRdb took over this immuneACCESS table, retaining in-frame rearrangements with V and J assigned. Such tables are incomplete; in checked studies, under half of the missing clones stem from an unresolved V gene, and the remainder is unexplained. Within this sample are approximately 210,000 clones, with roughly 60% of them counted one time only. The top ten clones comprise approximately 1.4% of the sample. Material: CD4+ T cells sorted from blood, obtained between weeks 49 and 50, from a patient treated with tofacitinib. These receptors came from a human donor with alopecia areata.

The chain recombines TRBV27 with TRBJ2-7, with D possibly TRBD1 on 6 matching bases. Germline loops: CDR1 MNHEY, CDR2 SMNVEV (reference sequence). V was shortened by 8 bases and J by 4 bases, with 18 bases between the two germline ends. CDR3 length: 14 residues. CDR3 sequence reads: CASGRIGTLYEQYF. The DNA for the CDR3 is TGTGCCAGCGGGCGAATCGGGACACTTTACGAGCAGTACTTC.

The chain couples TRBV29-1 to TRBJ2-2; 7 bases line up with TRBD1. CDR3 size: 15 residues. Trimming took 1 base from V and 11 from J; bases not matched to a gene: 13. The V gene's germline CDR1 is SQVTM and CDR2 ANQGSEA. CDR3 DNA sequence: TGCAGCGTTGAAGTGGGGGCAACAGGGGCGTCCGAGCTGTTTTTT. This translates into CSVEVGATGASELFF.

As DNA, the CDR3 is TGCGCCAGCAGCCAAGATGTCCAGGGACAGGGGGCGGGCGAGCAGTACTTC. It yields the protein CASSQDVQGQGAGEQYF. The chain couples TRBV4-1 to TRBJ2-7, with TRBD1 identical over 12 bases. The CDR3 runs 17 residues. Trimming removed 0 bases from V and 6 bases from J; junction bases left unmatched: 9. CDR1 is MGHRA, CDR2 YSYEKL, per germline.

The sample holds one count of this clone. The chain employs TRBV30 and TRBJ1-2; 7 nucleotides agree with TRBD1. The CDR3 consists of 14 residues. The V segment lost 3 bases and the J segment 6 bases; nucleotides outside the gene matches: 10. Germline V gene data show CDR1 as GTSNPN and CDR2 as SVGIG (reference sequence). CDR3 bases: TGTGCCTGGAGATCACAGGGGACCTCGCATGGCTACACCTTC. Amino acid sequence: CAWRSQGTSHGYTF.

The CDR3 spells CSARSPGQGYEQYF. The DNA for the CDR3 is TGCAGCGCCCGGAGTCCGGGACAGGGATACGAGCAGTACTTC. This chain links TRBV29-1 with TRBJ2-5, with TRBD1 matching over 9 bases. Matching the DNA end better, TRBJ2-7 makes the J call doubtful. Germline V gives CDR1 SQVTM, CDR2 ANQGSEA. This CDR3 is 14 amino acids long.